This is a list of T cell receptor beta chains from one sample in a study of spatial heterogeneity in lung cancer. TCRdb called the 5' RACE reads again in MiXCR, with one record for every CDR3 protein. This repertoire shows 4,000 or so distinct CDR3 sequences, around 10% found once; its top ten account for approximately 7%. Sequenced material: normal lung tissue next to the tumor, taken at surgery. Every receptor here comes from a female donor with early-stage non-small cell lung cancer. The CDR3 runs from the conserved cysteine through the conserved F or W. Fields, in order: V gene, J gene, D gene, CDR3 protein. A D gene is named only where the DNA matches it firmly.

>TRBV6-5|TRBJ2-1|NA
CASRARHAVYNEQFF
>TRBV5-1|TRBJ2-7|TRBD2
CASSLATGTRNEQYF
>TRBV4-3|TRBJ2-7|TRBD2
CASSRTSGSYSYEQYF
>TRBV5-8|TRBJ1-2|NA
CASSPLNSYGYTF
>TRBV7-3|TRBJ1-1|NA
CASSSVGGSTEAFF
>TRBV6-6|TRBJ2-7|TRBD1
CASSASGGAYEQYF
>TRBV10-3|TRBJ2-7|NA
CAISQHGGLSYEQYF
>TRBV19|TRBJ2-3|TRBD2
CASSHHTSGGADTQYF
>TRBV6-2/TRBV6-3|TRBJ1-3|NA
CASSYSWGEAGNTIYF
>TRBV27|TRBJ2-1|TRBD1
CASSFGDRGRNEQFF
>TRBV12-3/TRBV12-4|TRBJ2-5|TRBD2
CASGLAETQYF
>TRBV11-3|TRBJ2-1|NA
CASSWGEKQFF
>TRBV7-2|TRBJ1-1|NA
CASSLGWQGRTEAFF
>TRBV7-3|TRBJ2-1|NA
CASSNPSGSSYNEQFF
>TRBV18|TRBJ2-2|TRBD2
CASSPRRTSGGTGELFF
>TRBV19|TRBJ1-5|NA
CASSGRELNQPQHF
>TRBV25-1|TRBJ1-1|NA
CASSPGTEAFF
>TRBV29-1|TRBJ2-2|NA
CSVKRDGELFF
>TRBV10-3|TRBJ2-6|TRBD1
CAISPGQGAGGANVLTF
>TRBV5-1|TRBJ2-1|TRBD2
CASSLVASGGHNEQFF
>TRBV2|TRBJ2-1|NA
CASRASTSSYNEQFF
>TRBV10-1|TRBJ2-3|TRBD2
CASSFDGTSSDTQYF
>TRBV30|TRBJ2-5|NA
CAWSVTLTRTQYF
>TRBV3-1|TRBJ2-7|TRBD2
CASSQGRGSYEQYF